These 27 T cell receptor beta chains were all obtained from the same sample, sequenced in a study of early T cells in non-severe SARS-CoV-2 infection. TCRdb re-called the 5' RACE reads through MiXCR, storing one row per CDR3 protein. The sample holds tens of thousands of distinct CDR3 sequences; approximately 7.6% are singletons and the top ten take around 4%. Sequencing used whole blood. All receptors come from an adult who was a healthcare worker with PCR-confirmed SARS-CoV-2 infection or an uninfected control (not recorded which).

This chain joins TRBV12-3 or TRBV12-4 and TRBJ2-1; D unclear. Trimming removed 3 bases at V and 6 bases at J, with 6 bases between. The length of the CDR3 is 12 residues. This CDR3 reads CASSFYSNEQFF. The DNA of the CDR3 is TGTGCCAGCAGTTTCTACTCCAATGAGCAGTTCTTC.

This clonotype was seen more than once but under ten times. V usage is TRBV15 and J usage is TRBJ2-7; 7 nucleotides align to TRBD2. Germline V lookup: CDR1 LNHNV, CDR2 YYDKDF (reference sequence). Losses at the gene ends were 0 bases for V and 2 bases for J; bases not matched to a gene: 4. The CDR3 loop spans 15 amino acids. The CDR3 here is CATSRDSGMTYEQYF. CDR3 coding DNA: TGTGCCACCAGCAGAGACAGCGGGATGACCTACGAGCAGTACTTC. The variable domain in full, completed from reference TRBV15 and TRBJ2-7, reads DAMVIQNPRYQVTQFGKPVTLSCSQTLNHNVMYWYQQKSSQAPKLLFHYYDKDFNNEADTPDNFQSRRPNTSFCFLDIRSPGLGDTAMYLCATSRDSGMTYEQYFGPGTRLTVT.

This clonotype was seen many times. The chain is built from TRBV11-2 and TRBJ1-2; no firm D call. Trimming stripped 4 bases from V and 8 bases from J, with 20 bases between. CDR3 length: 15 residues. CDR1 SGHAT and CDR2 FQNNGV come from the germline V gene. The chain's CDR3 is CASSSLLDRTRGYTF. The CDR3 DNA follows: TGTGCCAGCAGCTCCCTTTTAGACCGAACGAGGGGCTACACCTTC.

This clonotype was counted a few times. This chain uses TRBV11-2 with TRBJ2-7; tentative D call: TRBD1 (5 bases). CDR1 SGHAT and CDR2 FQNNGV come from the germline V gene. Deletions cut 2 bases from V and 3 bases from J, with 11 bases between. The CDR3 sequence is 14 residues long. The CDR3 protein is CASSLTGKIYEQYF. CDR3 sequence (DNA): TGTGCCAGCAGCTTAACAGGAAAAATCTACGAGCAGTACTTC.

The chain uses TRBV27 and TRBJ2-2; D is ambiguous. V lost 10 bases, J lost 2 bases, and 14 bases lay in between. The CDR3 runs to 14 residues. Germline CDR1 and CDR2: MNHEY and SMNVEV (reference sequence). CDR3 nucleotides: TGTGCCACCTCGCTTCAGGTTAACACCGGGGAGCTGTTTTTT. This translates into CATSLQVNTGELFF.

This clonotype was observed a few times. The rearrangement joins TRBV7-8 to TRBJ2-3, with TRBD2 matching 7 bases. In germline, CDR1 is SGHVS, CDR2 FQNEAQ. The trim removed 5 bases at V and 2 bases at J, leaving 10 bases unmatched. The CDR3 loop spans 16 amino acids. CDR3 DNA: TGTGCCAGCAGCCTACTAGGACTAGGACACACAGATACGCAGTATTTT. Protein: CASSLLGLGHTDTQYF.

This clonotype appeared a few times. The chain links TRBV23-1 to TRBJ2-7; D might be TRBD2 (5 bases). Being an ORF, TRBV23-1 has a function that is uncertain. V lost 3 bases, J lost 1 base, and 16 bases lay in between. There are 16 residues in the CDR3. The CDR3 DNA reads as TGCGCCAGCAGTCACCCCGGGAAGGATTGGTCCTACGAGCAGTACTTC. Translating it yields CASSHPGKDWSYEQYF.

In DNA form, the CDR3 reads TGTGCCAGCAGGGACTGGGGCAGGGCGAACAATGAGCAGTTCTTC. Its translation is CASRDWGRANNEQFF. The rearrangement joins TRBV12-3 or TRBV12-4 to TRBJ2-1; D possibly uses TRBD1 or TRBD2 (5 bases each). Trimming removed 6 bases from V and 5 bases from J, with 17 bases in between. CDR3 length equals 15 residues.

This clonotype appeared a few times. The J gene is TRBJ2-2, the V gene TRBV7-6; tentative D call: TRBD1 (6 bases). CDR1 is SGHVS, CDR2 FNYEAQ, per germline. Trimming removed 1 base at V and 5 bases at J, with 14 bases between. The CDR3 covers 16 residues. CDR3 sequence: CASSLENRELTGELFF. The CDR3 DNA follows: TGTGCCAGCAGCTTAGAGAACAGGGAATTGACCGGGGAGCTGTTTTTT.

The chain has TRBV3-1 and TRBJ2-1; unclear D gene. Germline loops: CDR1 LGHDT, CDR2 YNNKEL (reference sequence). The ends were cut back, 4 bases at V and 9 bases at J, with 10 bases in the middle. CDR3 size: 12 residues. CDR3 region: CASSRVVAEQFF. DNA of the CDR3: TGTGCCAGCAGCCGAGTAGTGGCTGAGCAGTTCTTC.

As concerns this clonotype: Possible read error: a much larger clone is one base away. The chain joins TRBV9 to TRBJ2-1; D might be TRBD2 (5 bases). Germline values: CDR1 SGDLS, CDR2 YYNGEE. This CDR3 is 15 amino acids long. The CDR3 nucleotides are TGTGCCAGCAGCGTAGTCGGTAGCGTCGGCGATGAGCAGATCTTC. Its protein is CASSVVGSVGDEQIF. Drawing the rest from reference TRBV9 and TRBJ2-1, the complete variable domain is DSGVTQTPKHLITATGQRVTLRCSPRSGDLSVYWYQQSLDQGLQFLIQYYNGEERAKGNILERFSAQQFPDLHSELNLSSLELGDSALYFCASSVVGSVGDEQIFGPGTRLTVL.

This clonotype was seen a handful of times. V gene TRBV20-1 combines with J gene TRBJ2-1; TRBD2 might be the D (5 bases). Trimming stripped 1 base from V and 0 bases from J, with 10 bases between. Germline CDR1 reads DFQATT; CDR2 reads SNEGSKA (reference sequence). The CDR3 runs to 15 residues. CDR3 sequence (DNA): TGCAGTGCTAGAGTGGTCGGGGACTCCTACAATGAGCAGTTCTTC. This sequence encodes CSARVVGDSYNEQFF.

V usage is TRBV28 and J usage is TRBJ2-2; 9 bases align to TRBD2. Per the germline V gene, CDR1 is MDHEN and CDR2 is SYDVKM. The CDR3 loop spans 14 amino acids. V lost 10 bases to trimming and J lost 7 bases; unmatched junction nucleotides: 10. The CDR3 DNA is TGTGCCACCCGTAGCGGGAGTATTATCGGGGAGCTGTTTTTT. Protein sequence: CATRSGSIIGELFF.

This clonotype was seen more than once but under ten times. This chain uses TRBV15 with TRBJ1-2; TRBD1 is a possible D gene (5 bases). V lost 0 bases to trimming and J lost 7 bases, with 12 bases between them. The CDR3 is made up of 14 amino acids. The V gene's germline CDR1 is LNHNV and CDR2 YYDKDF (reference sequence). The CDR3 DNA is TGTGCCACCAGCAGAGACATAGGGGATGCTGGCTACACCTTC. Its translation is CATSRDIGDAGYTF.

This clonotype occurred a few times. The rearrangement links TRBV2 to TRBJ2-7; D is perhaps TRBD2 (6 bases). The CDR3 contains 13 residues. V was pared by 7 bases and J by 0 bases, with 10 bases between. Germline CDR1 reads SNHLY; CDR2 reads FYNNEI. This CDR3 is CASTLSGSYEQYF. In DNA form, the CDR3 reads TGTGCCAGCACCCTTAGCGGCTCCTACGAGCAGTACTTC.

This clonotype appeared many times. The V call is TRBV6-4, the J call TRBJ2-1; TRBD1 matches at 9 bases. V shed 4 bases and J 7 bases; nucleotides not matched to a gene: 5. CDR3 length equals 14 residues. CDR1 and CDR2 (germline): MRHNA, SNTAGT. The CDR3 spells CASSAGTGLNEQFF. CDR3 nucleotide sequence: TGTGCCAGCAGTGCCGGGACAGGGTTGAATGAGCAGTTCTTC.

This chain links TRBV12-3 or TRBV12-4 with TRBJ1-1, with D maybe TRBD1 (5 bases). There are 15 residues in the CDR3. The ends were cut back, 4 bases at V and 4 bases at J, with 16 bases in the middle. In nucleotides, the CDR3 is TGTGCCAGCAGTTCACGGGCTCTTGGGGGCACTGAAGCTTTCTTT. It specifies CASSSRALGGTEAFF.

Only a few counts were recorded for this clonotype. J is TRBJ2-7 and V is TRBV6-6; TRBD2 matches at 13 bases. The germline gives CDR1 MNHNY, CDR2 SVGAGI (reference sequence). V gave up 0 bases and J gave up 3 bases; unmatched junction bases: 5. The CDR3 totals 17 residues. CDR3 coding DNA: TGTGCCAGCAGTTACTCCGGACTAGCGGGAGTTTACTACGAGCAGTACTTC. Translating it yields CASSYSGLAGVYYEQYF.

The chain is built from TRBV10-2 and TRBJ1-6; D is uncertain. Germline CDR1 is WSHSY and CDR2 is SAAADI. The length of the CDR3 is 14 residues. Deletions cut 2 bases from V and 8 bases from J, with 10 bases between. CDR3 region: CASSEGVGYSPLHF. The CDR3 region has the DNA TGCGCCAGCAGTGAGGGGGTGGGTTATTCACCCCTCCACTTT.

This clonotype was seen only a few times. This chain links TRBV27 with TRBJ1-6, with D uncertain. CDR3 length: 16 amino acids. Germline lookup yields CDR1 MNHEY and CDR2 SMNVEV (reference sequence). V dropped 4 bases and J dropped 0 bases, with 10 bases sitting between them. DNA of the CDR3: TGTGCCAGCAGTTCGACACCTAGCTCCTATAATTCACCCCTCCACTTT. Translating gives CASSSTPSSYNSPLHF.

This clonotype was seen only a few times. The J gene is TRBJ2-1, the V gene TRBV10-3; 8 bases map to TRBD2. J lost 4 bases, V lost 10 bases, and 9 bases had no gene match. The CDR3 extends over 14 amino acids. Germline V lookup: CDR1 ENHRY, CDR2 SYGVKD. The CDR3 loop reads CATNAGGGYNEQFF. CDR3 sequence (DNA): TGTGCCACCAACGCGGGAGGCGGGTACAATGAGCAGTTCTTC.

The CDR3 is CASSTTGTSQKQSSYNEQFF. The CDR3, as DNA: TGTGCCAGCAGCACCACCGGGACTAGCCAAAAACAGAGCTCCTACAATGAGCAGTTCTTC. The V call is TRBV21-1, the J call TRBJ2-1; the listed D gene, TRBD2, was not tested against the DNA. TRBV21-1 is deemed a pseudogene. This CDR3 is built from 20 residues.

This chain joins TRBV18 and TRBJ2-7; D not resolved. The CDR3 is 13 amino acids. V lost 0 bases to trimming and J lost 2 bases, with 5 bases between them. The germline V gene encodes CDR1 KGHSH and CDR2 LQKENI. Here the CDR3 reads CASSPPLTYEQYF. Here the CDR3 DNA reads TGTGCCAGCTCACCACCGCTTACCTACGAGCAGTACTTC.

This clonotype was observed a handful of times. The chain couples TRBV14 to TRBJ2-1; D is undetermined. Germline V gene data show CDR1 as SGHDN and CDR2 as FVKESK. The CDR3 contains 14 residues. V was shortened by 1 base and J by 8 bases, with 12 bases between the two germline ends. The chain's CDR3 is CASSQGGPQDEQFF. CDR3 DNA: TGTGCCAGCAGCCAAGGTGGCCCGCAGGATGAGCAGTTCTTC.

This clonotype was counted between two and nine times. This chain joins TRBV7-2 and TRBJ1-5; weak D call: TRBD1 (5 bases). The germline V and J ends were trimmed by 2 bases and 4 bases, with 15 bases remaining between them. This CDR3 comprises 16 residues. Germline V CDR1 and CDR2: SGHTA, FQGNSA. This CDR3 is CASSLFRPGQNQPQHF. In nucleotides, the CDR3 is TGTGCCAGCAGCTTATTTAGGCCCGGACAAAATCAGCCCCAGCATTTT.

The V call is TRBV2, the J call TRBJ2-3, with no clear D. Germline V gene lookup returns CDR1 SNHLY and CDR2 FYNNEI. The V end was cut by 7 bases, the J end by 0 bases, with 8 bases between. The CDR3 has 13 residues. The CDR3 protein is CASMVSSTDTQYF. CDR3 coding DNA: TGTGCCAGCATGGTCTCCAGCACAGATACGCAGTATTTT. The full variable domain, with the rest looked up from reference TRBV2 and TRBJ2-3, is EPEVTQTPSHQVTQMGQEVILRCVPISNHLYFYWYRQILGQKVEFLVSFYNNEISEKSEIFDDQFSVERPDGSNFTLKIRSTKLEDSAMYFCASMVSSTDTQYFGPGTRLTVL.

V usage is TRBV20-1 and J usage is TRBJ2-3; perhaps TRBD2 as D (5 bases). Germline lookup yields CDR1 DFQATT and CDR2 SNEGSKA (reference sequence). The CDR3 loop spans 15 amino acids. Trimming took off 6 bases at V and 3 bases at J, with 19 bases between the two ends. The CDR3 is CSASKTRLVTDTQYF. In DNA form, the CDR3 reads TGCAGTGCCTCCAAAACTAGATTGGTGACAGATACGCAGTATTTT.